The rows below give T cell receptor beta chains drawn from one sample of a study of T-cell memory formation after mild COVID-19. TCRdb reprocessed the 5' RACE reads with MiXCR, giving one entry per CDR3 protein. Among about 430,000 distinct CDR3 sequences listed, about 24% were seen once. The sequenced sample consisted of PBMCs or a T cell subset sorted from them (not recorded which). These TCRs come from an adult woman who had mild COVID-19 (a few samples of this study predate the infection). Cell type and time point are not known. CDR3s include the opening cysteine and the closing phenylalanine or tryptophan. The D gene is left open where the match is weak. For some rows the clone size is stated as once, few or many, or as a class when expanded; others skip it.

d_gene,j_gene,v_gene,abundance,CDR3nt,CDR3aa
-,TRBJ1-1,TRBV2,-,TGTGCCAGCAGTGATCAGCTGAACACTGAAGCTTTCTTT,CASSDQLNTEAFF
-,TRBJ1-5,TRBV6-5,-,TGTGCCAGCAGTTACTCGGGCAGGGGCAATCAGCCCCAGCATTTT,CASSYSGRGNQPQHF
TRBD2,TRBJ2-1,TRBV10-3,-,TGTGCCATCGCCTTACTAGCGGTCTCCTACAATGAGCAGTTCTTC,CAIALLAVSYNEQFF
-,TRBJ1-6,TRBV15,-,TGTGCCACCAGCAGAGTAATAGGGGGAAACTCACCCCTCCACTTT,CATSRVIGGNSPLHF
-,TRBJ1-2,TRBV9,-,TGTGCCAGCAGCGTAGCTGGACAGACCTACTATGGCTACACCTTC,CASSVAGQTYYGYTF
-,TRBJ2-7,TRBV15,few,TGTGCCACCAGCAGAGGACAGGGACTACCGCACGAGCAGTACTTC,CATSRGQGLPHEQYF
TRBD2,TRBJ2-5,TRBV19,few,TGTGCCAGTAGTCTGGGACTAGCGGCCTCTCAAGAGACCCAGTACTTC,CASSLGLAASQETQYF
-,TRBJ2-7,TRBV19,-,TGTGCCAGTGGGGGCCGAAGGGGACCCTACGAGCAGTACTTC,CASGGRRGPYEQYF
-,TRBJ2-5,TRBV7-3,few,TGTGCCAGCAGCCTTGCGGGAAGCGGAGAGACCCAGTACTTC,CASSLAGSGETQYF
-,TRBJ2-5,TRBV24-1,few,TGTGCCACCAGTGAGGGAGGCCGTGAGACCCAGTACTTC,CATSEGGRETQYF
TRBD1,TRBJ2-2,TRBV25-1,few,TGTGCCAGCAGTGACCCCGGACAGGGGACCACCGGGGAGCTGTTTTTT,CASSDPGQGTTGELFF
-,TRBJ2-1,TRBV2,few,TGTGCCAGCTACGAAGGGGCTTCCTACAATGAGCAGTTCTTC,CASYEGASYNEQFF
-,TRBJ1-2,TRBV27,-,TGTGCCAGCAGTCCCCTTTGGCACACACCTCGATCGATGGGCTACACCTTC,CASSPLWHTPRSMGYTF
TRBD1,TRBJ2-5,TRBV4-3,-,TGCGCCAGCAGCCAGGGACAGGGCTATCAAGAGACCCAGTACTTC,CASSQGQGYQETQYF
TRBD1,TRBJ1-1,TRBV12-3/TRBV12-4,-,TGTGCCAGCAGCCTTCGGACAGGGTACACTGAAGCTTTCTTT,CASSLRTGYTEAFF
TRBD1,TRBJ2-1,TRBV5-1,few,TGCGCCAGCAGCCGGGGACAGGTGATCTACAATGAGCAGTTCTTC,CASSRGQVIYNEQFF
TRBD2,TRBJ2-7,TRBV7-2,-,TGTGCCAGCAGCTTAGAAGGGGCGGGACTAGGCCCCTACGAGCAGTACTTC,CASSLEGAGLGPYEQYF
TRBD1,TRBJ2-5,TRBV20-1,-,TGCAGTGCTAGCCAACAGGGGGCCCAAGAGACCCAGTACTTC,CSASQQGAQETQYF
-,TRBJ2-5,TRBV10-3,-,TGTGCCATCAGTGTTTCAGGGATCCAAGAGACCCAGTACTTC,CAISVSGIQETQYF
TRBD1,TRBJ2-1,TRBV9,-,TGTGCCAGCAGCGTTTTCGGGACAGGAGACTACAATGAGCAGTTCTTC,CASSVFGTGDYNEQFF
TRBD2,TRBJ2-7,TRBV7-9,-,TGTGCCAGCAGCTTAGAAAGCGGGAGGGCCTCCTACGAGCAGTACTTC,CASSLESGRASYEQYF
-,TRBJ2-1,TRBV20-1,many,TGCAGTGCTGCTAGCCGGAGCCAAGGCGATGAGCAGTTCTTC,CSAASRSQGDEQFF
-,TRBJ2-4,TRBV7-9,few,TGTGCCAGCAGCTCCCCGCGTAAGGAGGAGGCCAAAAACATTCAGTACTTC,CASSSPRKEEAKNIQYF
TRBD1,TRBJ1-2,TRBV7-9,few,TGTGCCAGCAGCGCTACAGGGGACGACTATGGCTACACCTTC,CASSATGDDYGYTF
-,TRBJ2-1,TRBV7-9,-,TGTGCCAGCAGCTTAGGGGCGGGCCCCGCCCACAATGAGCAGTTCTTC,CASSLGAGPAHNEQFF
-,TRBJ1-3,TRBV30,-,TGTGACTGGACGCGGGCTGGAAACACCATATATTTT,CDWTRAGNTIYF
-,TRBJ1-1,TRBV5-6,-,TGTGCCAGCAGCTTGGTTGGGGGGCTGGTGAACACTGAAGCTTTCTTT,CASSLVGGLVNTEAFF
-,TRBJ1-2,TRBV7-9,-,TGTGCCAGCAGCTCAGCAATCGGTAACTATGGCTACACCTTC,CASSSAIGNYGYTF